This T cell receptor beta chain was identified in a study of post-analysis software for immune sequencing data. Across the study: Recorded disease courses covered relapsing-remitting, secondary progressive and progressive-relapsing multiple sclerosis. Some patients had no subtype annotation.

Comments on this clonotype: Antigen unknown.

V was clipped by 3 bases and J by 2 bases, with 8 bases between them. The CDR3 covers 13 residues. Germline V gives CDR1 DFQATT, CDR2 SNEGSKA (reference sequence). Study results and caveats: Patients had higher frequencies than controls of five TRBV segments, including TRBV5-6, TRBV5-1 and TRBV20-1. Those samples that were prepared in the same batch co-clustered strongly by F measure.

cDNA libraries for TCR beta contained unique molecular identifiers. Researchers reported 400,000 to 600,000 cDNA molecules coming from about 0.98 to 11 million T cells. TCRdb processed the PCR reads anew with MiXCR; each CDR3 protein has one entry. Of about 810,000 distinct CDR3 sequences detected, under 70% appear once; the ten largest clones hold approximately 4.4%. The sequenced sample consisted of blood. The TCR comes from a girl aged 10 to 17 with multiple sclerosis. The chain recombines TRBV20-1 with TRBJ2-1; D is uncertain. Here the CDR3 DNA reads TGCAGTGCTAGTAGGCAGGCCTACAATGAGCAGTTCTTC. Encoded protein: CSASRQAYNEQFF.